The rows below give T cell receptor beta chains drawn from one sample of a study of blood T cell repertoires in COVID-19. Data came from immunoSEQ multiplex PCR; TCRdb stores just in-frame clones and leaves some out. This table has about 200,000 clones, roughly 80% appearing once. Input material: peripheral blood. Every receptor here comes from a man in his 60s with acute or convalescent COVID-19. Each CDR3 is given with its conserved first and last residue. A D gene is named only where the DNA matches it firmly. Size is omitted from some rows. Given values are once, few, many or a class for expanded clones.

cdr3_nt: TGCGCCAGTAGTACCGGGACAGTCACCGGGGAGCTGTTTTTT; cdr3_aa: CASSTGTVTGELFF; j_call: TRBJ2-2; d_call: TRBD1; clone_size: -; v_call: TRBV10-1
cdr3_nt: TGTGCTAGTGGTTCGAACTATGGCTACACCTTC; cdr3_aa: CASGSNYGYTF; j_call: TRBJ1-2; d_call: -; clone_size: once; v_call: TRBV12-5
cdr3_nt: TGCGCCAGCAGTGACAGGTGGTCGGATACGCAGTATTTT; cdr3_aa: CASSDRWSDTQYF; j_call: TRBJ2-3; d_call: -; clone_size: -; v_call: TRBV10-1
cdr3_nt: TGTGCCTGGAATTTTGGCGGGCGGGGCGGGCAGTACTTC; cdr3_aa: CAWNFGGRGGQYF; j_call: TRBJ2-7; d_call: -; clone_size: -; v_call: TRBV30
cdr3_nt: TGCGCCAGCAGCCGGGGACAGGGGGTTGGGGCCAACGTCCTGACTTTC; cdr3_aa: CASSRGQGVGANVLTF; j_call: TRBJ2-6; d_call: TRBD1; clone_size: -; v_call: TRBV4-1
cdr3_nt: TGTGCCAGCAGTGACCGCGGCAATCAGCCCCAGCATTTT; cdr3_aa: CASSDRGNQPQHF; j_call: TRBJ1-5; d_call: -; clone_size: -; v_call: TRBV6-1
cdr3_nt: TGTGCCAGCAGCCGTAGCGGGAGGGCCGGGGAGCAGTACTTC; cdr3_aa: CASSRSGRAGEQYF; j_call: TRBJ2-7; d_call: TRBD2; clone_size: -; v_call: TRBV9
cdr3_nt: TGTGCCAGCGGAGCTCCCCGAGGGTCCTATAATTCACCCCTCCACTTT; cdr3_aa: CASGAPRGSYNSPLHF; j_call: TRBJ1-6; d_call: -; clone_size: -; v_call: TRBV11-2
cdr3_nt: TGTGCCAGCAGCCAAGGGACAGCAAGTCGGAATCAGCCCCAGCATTTT; cdr3_aa: CASSQGTASRNQPQHF; j_call: TRBJ1-5; d_call: TRBD1; clone_size: -; v_call: TRBV13
cdr3_nt: TGTGCCACCAGTGACCCGGGACAGGGGGGCTCCTACGAGCAGTACTTC; cdr3_aa: CATSDPGQGGSYEQYF; j_call: TRBJ2-7; d_call: TRBD1; clone_size: -; v_call: TRBV24-1
cdr3_nt: TGTGCCAGCAGCCAAGGCGGACAGGGGCGGAGAACTGAAGCTTTCTTT; cdr3_aa: CASSQGGQGRRTEAFF; j_call: TRBJ1-1; d_call: TRBD1; clone_size: -; v_call: TRBV3-1/TRBV3-2
cdr3_nt: TGCGCCAGCAGCCCCCTGGACAGGGGGCAAGGCAATGAGCAGTTCTTC; cdr3_aa: CASSPLDRGQGNEQFF; j_call: TRBJ2-1; d_call: TRBD1; clone_size: -; v_call: TRBV4-1
cdr3_nt: TGTGCCAGCAGTTACTACTCCGGGACTAGCGGGGGGTACAATGAGCAGTTCTTC; cdr3_aa: CASSYYSGTSGGYNEQFF; j_call: TRBJ2-1; d_call: TRBD2; clone_size: -; v_call: TRBV6-2/TRBV6-3
cdr3_nt: TGTGCCAGCAGCTTAGCGGGACAGGGGGAAGCTTTCTTT; cdr3_aa: CASSLAGQGEAFF; j_call: TRBJ1-1; d_call: TRBD1; clone_size: -; v_call: TRBV7-9
cdr3_nt: TGTGCCAGCTCGCCACCGGGACTAGCGGGAGGGCCGCCCGAGCAGTACTTC; cdr3_aa: CASSPPGLAGGPPEQYF; j_call: TRBJ2-7; d_call: TRBD2; clone_size: few; v_call: TRBV18
cdr3_nt: TGTGCCAGCAGCCAAGCTCTGGCGGGCGGAGAAAAACTGTTTTTT; cdr3_aa: CASSQALAGGEKLFF; j_call: TRBJ1-4; d_call: -; clone_size: once; v_call: TRBV3-1/TRBV3-2
cdr3_nt: TGTGCCAGTAGTAGTTATGGCGGAAGTCTAGGCAATGAGCAGTTCTTC; cdr3_aa: CASSSYGGSLGNEQFF; j_call: TRBJ2-1; d_call: -; clone_size: -; v_call: TRBV19
cdr3_nt: TGCGCCAGCAGCTTGGACGCTCAGTTGGCAGATACGCAGTATTTT; cdr3_aa: CASSLDAQLADTQYF; j_call: TRBJ2-3; d_call: -; clone_size: -; v_call: TRBV5-1
cdr3_nt: TGTGCCAGCAGCTTGGATGGCGGGAGTGTGTATACGCAGTATTTT; cdr3_aa: CASSLDGGSVYTQYF; j_call: TRBJ2-3; d_call: TRBD2; clone_size: -; v_call: TRBV5-6
cdr3_nt: TGTGCCAGTAATACCCGACAGGTAAATCAGCCCCAGCATTTT; cdr3_aa: CASNTRQVNQPQHF; j_call: TRBJ1-5; d_call: -; clone_size: -; v_call: TRBV19
cdr3_nt: TGTGCCAGCAGCGACCTCAGGGTAAACCAAGAGACCCAGTACTTC; cdr3_aa: CASSDLRVNQETQYF; j_call: TRBJ2-5; d_call: -; clone_size: -; v_call: TRBV5-8
cdr3_nt: TGTGCCAGCTCTCGAGCGGGGGGGACGGACATTCAGTACTTC; cdr3_aa: CASSRAGGTDIQYF; j_call: TRBJ2-4; d_call: TRBD2; clone_size: -; v_call: TRBV2
cdr3_nt: TGCGCCAGCAGCTTGGTCGGGGAGGGCACCGGGGAGCTGTTTTTT; cdr3_aa: CASSLVGEGTGELFF; j_call: TRBJ2-2; d_call: TRBD2; clone_size: -; v_call: TRBV5-1
cdr3_nt: TGTGCCAGCAGTTTGTGGAGCAACAATCAGCCCCAGCATTTT; cdr3_aa: CASSLWSNNQPQHF; j_call: TRBJ1-5; d_call: -; clone_size: -; v_call: TRBV27
cdr3_nt: TGTGCCAGCAGTTACATAGGGGGGGCGCTTGAGACCCAGTACTTC; cdr3_aa: CASSYIGGALETQYF; j_call: TRBJ2-5; d_call: -; clone_size: -; v_call: TRBV6-6
cdr3_nt: TGTGCCAGCATCTCCCTACAGGGGGCGAACTATGGCTACACCTTC; cdr3_aa: CASISLQGANYGYTF; j_call: TRBJ1-2; d_call: TRBD1; clone_size: -; v_call: TRBV2
cdr3_nt: TGTGCCAGCAGTTACCAGGGCACAGATACGCAGTATTTT; cdr3_aa: CASSYQGTDTQYF; j_call: TRBJ2-3; d_call: -; clone_size: -; v_call: TRBV6-5
cdr3_nt: TGTGCCAGCAGTTTCGACAGGGTCATGTTGGGAGCTTTCTTT; cdr3_aa: CASSFDRVMLGAFF; j_call: TRBJ1-1; d_call: TRBD1; clone_size: once; v_call: TRBV6-2/TRBV6-3
cdr3_nt: TGCGCCAGCACCCTATTAGGACAGAACTTC; cdr3_aa: CASTLLGQNF; j_call: TRBJ2-7; d_call: -; clone_size: -; v_call: TRBV4-3
cdr3_nt: TGCGCCAGCAGCACTAGCGGGGGATCCTACAATGAGCAGTTCTTC; cdr3_aa: CASSTSGGSYNEQFF; j_call: TRBJ2-1; d_call: TRBD2; clone_size: few; v_call: TRBV5-1
cdr3_nt: TGCGCCAGCAGCCAAGATCTAGCGGGTTTGAACACTGAAGCTTTCTTT; cdr3_aa: CASSQDLAGLNTEAFF; j_call: TRBJ1-1; d_call: -; clone_size: -; v_call: TRBV4-3
cdr3_nt: TGTGCCAGCAGTTTATCATTCGAGGGTGGCTATGGCTACACCTTC; cdr3_aa: CASSLSFEGGYGYTF; j_call: TRBJ1-2; d_call: -; clone_size: -; v_call: TRBV27
cdr3_nt: TGTGCCAGTAGCCGATACGTGGGAGGGGGCACCGGGGAGCTGTTTTTT; cdr3_aa: CASSRYVGGGTGELFF; j_call: TRBJ2-2; d_call: -; clone_size: -; v_call: TRBV19
cdr3_nt: TGCGCCAGCAGCCAATTTAGTCGGGCAGATACGCAGTATTTT; cdr3_aa: CASSQFSRADTQYF; j_call: TRBJ2-3; d_call: -; clone_size: -; v_call: TRBV4-1
cdr3_nt: TGTGCCAGCAGCCCCCGGACTAGCGGGAGTACCTACGAGCAGTACTTC; cdr3_aa: CASSPRTSGSTYEQYF; j_call: TRBJ2-7; d_call: TRBD2; clone_size: -; v_call: TRBV9
cdr3_nt: TGTGCCAGCAGTTTGGGGGACAGGGCCTACGAGCAGTACTTC; cdr3_aa: CASSLGDRAYEQYF; j_call: TRBJ2-7; d_call: TRBD1; clone_size: -; v_call: TRBV6-5
cdr3_nt: TGTGCCAGCAGTCTCCCCGCGGCCGAGCAGTACTTC; cdr3_aa: CASSLPAAEQYF; j_call: TRBJ2-7; d_call: -; clone_size: few; v_call: TRBV28
cdr3_nt: TGTGCCAGCAGCGGGACTAGCGGGGGGGCCAATGAGCAGTTCTTC; cdr3_aa: CASSGTSGGANEQFF; j_call: TRBJ2-1; d_call: TRBD2; clone_size: -; v_call: TRBV7-3
cdr3_nt: TGTGCCAGCAGGCCAGGGGGCGCCTACCAAGAGACCCAGTACTTC; cdr3_aa: CASRPGGAYQETQYF; j_call: TRBJ2-5; d_call: TRBD1; clone_size: -; v_call: TRBV6-6
cdr3_nt: TGTGCCAGTAGTATAGCCGGGATTGGCTACACCTTC; cdr3_aa: CASSIAGIGYTF; j_call: TRBJ1-2; d_call: -; clone_size: -; v_call: TRBV19
cdr3_nt: TGTGCCAGCAGTTTAAGAGACAGGGGAGACGAGCAGTACTTC; cdr3_aa: CASSLRDRGDEQYF; j_call: TRBJ2-7; d_call: TRBD1; clone_size: -; v_call: TRBV27
cdr3_nt: TGTGCCAGCAGTTACTCGACAAACAGGGCTAATTCACCCCTCCACTTT; cdr3_aa: CASSYSTNRANSPLHF; j_call: TRBJ1-6; d_call: -; clone_size: few; v_call: TRBV6-5
cdr3_nt: TGTGCCAGCAGTGCCCTAGCGGGAGATCTAACAGATACGCAGTATTTT; cdr3_aa: CASSALAGDLTDTQYF; j_call: TRBJ2-3; d_call: TRBD2; clone_size: -; v_call: TRBV9
cdr3_nt: TGTGCCAGCAGCGTCGGACAGGTGAACACTGAAGCTTTCTTT; cdr3_aa: CASSVGQVNTEAFF; j_call: TRBJ1-1; d_call: TRBD1; clone_size: -; v_call: TRBV9
cdr3_nt: TGTGCCAGCAGCTTAAATCCTCGGGACAGGGTATATGGCTACACCTTC; cdr3_aa: CASSLNPRDRVYGYTF; j_call: TRBJ1-2; d_call: TRBD1; clone_size: few; v_call: TRBV7-3
cdr3_nt: TGTGCCTGGAGTAGAGGACAGGGATTCAACACTGAAGCTTTCTTT; cdr3_aa: CAWSRGQGFNTEAFF; j_call: TRBJ1-1; d_call: TRBD1; clone_size: -; v_call: TRBV30
cdr3_nt: TGTGCCTGGGGAACGGTTTCCGCCGGCGAGCAGTACTTC; cdr3_aa: CAWGTVSAGEQYF; j_call: TRBJ2-7; d_call: -; clone_size: -; v_call: TRBV30
cdr3_nt: TGTGCCAGTGGACAGGGAGGAACTGAAGCTTTCTTT; cdr3_aa: CASGQGGTEAFF; j_call: TRBJ1-1; d_call: TRBD1; clone_size: -; v_call: TRBV14
cdr3_nt: TGTGCCAGCAGTCTAGCCTACAATGAGCAGTTCTTC; cdr3_aa: CASSLAYNEQFF; j_call: TRBJ2-1; d_call: -; clone_size: -; v_call: TRBV28